This T cell receptor (beta chain) originates from a study of CD8+ T cells in alopecia areata. General observations from the study: In blood and scalp, many expanded lesional clones persisted during tofacitinib. The treated group had a single nonresponder, limiting CD8+ expansion-response conclusions. Tofacitinib produced a significant decrease in scalp clonality and in expanded CD8+ clones among the top 100.

CDR1 is MNHEY and CDR2 is SVGAGI in the germline V gene. V was cut by 6 bases and J by 5 bases, with 19 bases left in between. This CDR3 spans 15 amino acids. Isolated RNA was reverse transcribed into cDNA used as the sequencing template. The data were produced by immunoSEQ multiplex PCR, yet TCRdb's version contains in-frame clones alone and is incomplete. The table has around 210,000 clones, around 65% seen once; the top ten hold 4% to 5%. A word on this clone: Antigen specificity is unknown.

Specified treatment: oral pan-JAK inhibitor, 5-10 mg twice daily. CD4+ and CD8+ T cells were sorted from PBMCs stained for CD3, CD4 and CD8. The sequencing used CD4+ T cells sorted from blood, collected at week 4, from a patient treated with tofacitinib. This sequence joins TRBV6-5 and TRBJ2-5; D possibly uses TRBD1 or TRBD2 (6 bases each). This TCR was sampled from a human donor with alopecia areata. The CDR3, as DNA: TGTGCCAGCAGCTCCAGACTGGGGGGCACGGAGACCCAGTACTTC. The encoded protein is CASSSRLGGTETQYF.